These T cell receptor beta chains were read from a single sample in a study of cytomegalovirus exposure and HLA in healthy donors. Assay used: immunoSEQ multiplex PCR; TCRdb lists only in-frame clones, some missing. This sample yields under 200,000 clones, of which 87% are seen a single time; more than 0.7% belongs to the top ten. What was sequenced was PBMCs. These receptors were collected from a woman in her thirties in good health and CMV-seronegative. Both conserved end residues are part of each CDR3. Fields, in order: D gene, clone size, V gene, J gene, CDR3 protein, CDR3 DNA. A D gene is named only where the DNA matches it firmly. The size entry is marked missing in some rows and otherwise reads once, few, many or a size class.

d_gene: .
abundance: .
v_gene: TRBV6-1
j_gene: TRBJ2-7
CDR3aa: CASSDEMGSGYEQYF
CDR3nt: TGTGCCAGCAGTGATGAGATGGGTTCAGGGTACGAGCAGTACTTC

d_gene: .
abundance: .
v_gene: TRBV6-1
j_gene: TRBJ1-5
CDR3aa: CASSERTGKGQPQHF
CDR3nt: TGTGCCAGCAGTGAGAGAACAGGGAAGGGTCAGCCCCAGCATTTT

d_gene: .
abundance: .
v_gene: TRBV7-2
j_gene: TRBJ2-1
CDR3aa: CASSFDNEQFF
CDR3nt: TGTGCCAGCAGCTTCGACAATGAGCAGTTCTTC

d_gene: .
abundance: .
v_gene: TRBV14
j_gene: TRBJ2-5
CDR3aa: CASSLENAEETQYF
CDR3nt: TGTGCCAGCAGTCTAGAGAACGCGGAAGAGACCCAGTACTTC

d_gene: TRBD1
abundance: .
v_gene: TRBV11-3
j_gene: TRBJ2-1
CDR3aa: CASSLVSGQVNEQFF
CDR3nt: TGTGCCAGCAGCTTAGTGTCCGGACAGGTCAATGAGCAGTTCTTC

d_gene: .
abundance: once
v_gene: TRBV28
j_gene: TRBJ2-5
CDR3aa: CASSLSTTQETQYF
CDR3nt: TGTGCCAGCAGTTTATCTACCACCCAAGAGACCCAGTACTTC

d_gene: .
abundance: once
v_gene: TRBV18
j_gene: TRBJ2-1
CDR3aa: CASSPPFGVGEQFF
CDR3nt: TGTGCCAGCTCACCACCGTTCGGGGTAGGGGAGCAGTTCTTC

d_gene: TRBD1
abundance: .
v_gene: TRBV9
j_gene: TRBJ2-2
CDR3aa: CASSVEWDRARGELFF
CDR3nt: TGTGCCAGCAGCGTAGAGTGGGACAGGGCCAGAGGGGAGCTGTTTTTT

d_gene: .
abundance: .
v_gene: TRBV2
j_gene: TRBJ2-7
CDR3aa: CASSVQGRQGQYF
CDR3nt: TGTGCCAGCAGTGTACAGGGACGACAAGGGCAGTACTTC

d_gene: .
abundance: few
v_gene: TRBV5-6
j_gene: TRBJ2-5
CDR3aa: CASSLLGGRRETQYF
CDR3nt: TGTGCCAGCAGCTTGTTGGGGGGGCGCAGGGAGACCCAGTACTTC

d_gene: TRBD1
abundance: few
v_gene: TRBV6-5
j_gene: TRBJ2-3
CDR3aa: CASSLTGGTDTQYF
CDR3nt: TGTGCCAGCAGTTTGACAGGGGGCACAGATACGCAGTATTTT

d_gene: .
abundance: .
v_gene: TRBV5-8
j_gene: TRBJ2-3
CDR3aa: CASSLGQTSTDTQYF
CDR3nt: TGTGCCAGCAGCTTGGGACAAACTAGCACAGATACGCAGTATTTT

d_gene: TRBD2
abundance: .
v_gene: TRBV9
j_gene: TRBJ2-1
CDR3aa: CASSVGGSGGMVNEQFF
CDR3nt: TGTGCCAGCAGCGTAGGTGGAAGCGGGGGAATGGTAAATGAGCAGTTCTTC

d_gene: .
abundance: few
v_gene: TRBV19
j_gene: TRBJ2-7
CDR3aa: CASSRPQATGEQYF
CDR3nt: TGTGCCAGTAGCCGTCCCCAGGCAACAGGCGAGCAGTACTTC

d_gene: .
abundance: once
v_gene: TRBV18
j_gene: TRBJ1-5
CDR3aa: CASSPGAQSNQPQHF
CDR3nt: TGTGCCAGCTCACCGGGGGCACAGTCTAATCAGCCCCAGCATTTT

d_gene: .
abundance: once
v_gene: TRBV7-9
j_gene: TRBJ2-3
CDR3aa: CASSLARGLASTDTQYF
CDR3nt: TGTGCCAGCAGCTTAGCGAGGGGACTTGCTAGCACAGATACGCAGTATTTT

d_gene: .
abundance: few
v_gene: TRBV19
j_gene: TRBJ1-5
CDR3aa: CASTPGTTSNQPQHF
CDR3nt: TGTGCCAGTACCCCGGGGACAACTAGCAATCAGCCCCAGCATTTT

d_gene: TRBD1
abundance: .
v_gene: TRBV5-4
j_gene: TRBJ2-5
CDR3aa: CASRAGTEETQYF
CDR3nt: TGTGCCAGCAGAGCCGGGACAGAAGAGACCCAATACTTC

d_gene: .
abundance: .
v_gene: TRBV28
j_gene: TRBJ2-7
CDR3aa: CASSPDRDSATYEQYF
CDR3nt: TGTGCCAGCAGCCCAGACCGGGACTCCGCCACCTACGAGCAGTACTTC

d_gene: .
abundance: .
v_gene: TRBV10-2
j_gene: TRBJ1-2
CDR3aa: CASSEYPDSTYGYTF
CDR3nt: TGCGCCAGCAGTGAGTATCCAGATTCCACCTATGGCTACACCTTC

d_gene: .
abundance: .
v_gene: TRBV10-3
j_gene: TRBJ2-3
CDR3aa: CAISDGYSTDTQYF
CDR3nt: TGTGCCATCAGTGACGGGTATAGCACAGATACGCAGTATTTT

d_gene: .
abundance: few
v_gene: TRBV7-2
j_gene: TRBJ2-1
CDR3aa: CASSFSLEQFF
CDR3nt: TGTGCCAGCAGCTTTTCACTTGAGCAGTTCTTC

d_gene: TRBD2
abundance: .
v_gene: TRBV19
j_gene: TRBJ2-1
CDR3aa: CASTRPGLAGPRFNEQFF
CDR3nt: TGTGCCAGCACCCGTCCGGGACTAGCGGGACCCCGGTTCAATGAGCAGTTCTTC

d_gene: TRBD2
abundance: .
v_gene: TRBV29-1
j_gene: TRBJ2-7
CDR3aa: CSPHKLAGGPSYEQYF
CDR3nt: TGCAGCCCCCACAAGCTAGCGGGAGGGCCGTCCTACGAGCAGTACTTC

d_gene: .
abundance: .
v_gene: TRBV4-2
j_gene: TRBJ2-1
CDR3aa: CASSQVQRVTYNEQFF
CDR3nt: TGTGCCAGCAGCCAAGTCCAGCGGGTGACTTACAATGAGCAGTTCTTC

d_gene: .
abundance: .
v_gene: TRBV19
j_gene: TRBJ2-3
CDR3aa: CASSTGGGRVGDTQYF
CDR3nt: TGTGCCAGTAGTACTGGGGGGGGGCGGGTGGGAGATACGCAGTATTTT

d_gene: .
abundance: .
v_gene: TRBV5-1
j_gene: TRBJ2-7
CDR3aa: CASSRSQVAAYEQYF
CDR3nt: TGCGCCAGCAGCCGAAGCCAGGTCGCTGCCTACGAGCAGTACTTC

d_gene: .
abundance: .
v_gene: TRBV9
j_gene: TRBJ2-2
CDR3aa: CASSVGRGWDTGELFF
CDR3nt: TGTGCCAGCAGCGTAGGAAGGGGGTGGGACACCGGGGAGCTGTTTTTT

d_gene: .
abundance: .
v_gene: TRBV5-6
j_gene: TRBJ1-5
CDR3aa: CASSLAGSASNQPQHF
CDR3nt: TGTGCCAGCAGCTTGGCGGGGTCGGCAAGCAATCAGCCCCAGCATTTT

d_gene: TRBD2
abundance: .
v_gene: TRBV27
j_gene: TRBJ2-1
CDR3aa: CASIRREGGYNEQFF
CDR3nt: TGTGCCAGCATCCGGCGGGAGGGTGGCTACAATGAGCAGTTCTTC

d_gene: TRBD1
abundance: .
v_gene: TRBV25-1
j_gene: TRBJ1-2
CDR3aa: CASSPLGTGKIGEGYTF
CDR3nt: TGTGCCAGCAGCCCACTAGGGACAGGGAAGATAGGGGAAGGCTACACCTTC

d_gene: .
abundance: few
v_gene: TRBV6-4
j_gene: TRBJ2-3
CDR3aa: CASSQASSTDTQYF
CDR3nt: TGTGCCAGCAGTCAGGCCTCCAGCACAGATACGCAGTATTTT

d_gene: TRBD1
abundance: .
v_gene: TRBV9
j_gene: TRBJ1-3
CDR3aa: CASSSPLQGSSGNTIYF
CDR3nt: TGTGCCAGCAGCTCTCCCCTACAGGGGAGCTCTGGAAACACCATATATTTT

d_gene: TRBD1
abundance: .
v_gene: TRBV4-1
j_gene: TRBJ2-7
CDR3aa: CASSQGGQGAYEQYF
CDR3nt: TGCGCCAGCAGCCAAGGAGGGCAGGGGGCTTACGAGCAGTACTTC

d_gene: TRBD2
abundance: once
v_gene: TRBV14
j_gene: TRBJ2-3
CDR3aa: CASSLSFLAGTSSDTQYF
CDR3nt: TGTGCCAGCAGCCTAAGTTTTTTAGCGGGAACCTCCTCAGATACGCAGTATTTT

d_gene: TRBD2
abundance: .
v_gene: TRBV27
j_gene: TRBJ2-7
CDR3aa: CASGRTSGAYEQYF
CDR3nt: TGTGCCAGCGGACGGACTAGCGGGGCCTACGAGCAGTACTTC

d_gene: .
abundance: .
v_gene: TRBV30
j_gene: TRBJ2-7
CDR3aa: CAWAGTNKVQYF
CDR3nt: TGTGCCTGGGCCGGGACAAACAAAGTGCAGTACTTC

d_gene: TRBD2
abundance: few
v_gene: TRBV2
j_gene: TRBJ2-1
CDR3aa: CASSARLAGGFYNEQFF
CDR3nt: TGTGCCAGCAGTGCCCGACTAGCGGGGGGGTTCTACAATGAGCAGTTCTTC

d_gene: .
abundance: .
v_gene: TRBV5-6
j_gene: TRBJ2-7
CDR3aa: CASSLRGGTYEQYF
CDR3nt: TGTGCCAGCAGCTTACGAGGAGGGACCTACGAGCAGTACTTC

d_gene: TRBD1
abundance: .
v_gene: TRBV4-3
j_gene: TRBJ1-4
CDR3aa: CASSRNDREWDEKLFF
CDR3nt: TGCGCCAGCAGTCGAAACGACAGGGAATGGGATGAAAAACTGTTTTTT

d_gene: .
abundance: .
v_gene: TRBV5-5
j_gene: TRBJ1-1
CDR3aa: CASSVYRLGTEAFF
CDR3nt: TGTGCCAGCAGCGTGTACAGGTTGGGGACTGAAGCTTTCTTT

d_gene: TRBD2
abundance: .
v_gene: TRBV7-2
j_gene: TRBJ2-5
CDR3aa: CASRSGTIPGETQYF
CDR3nt: TGTGCCAGCAGATCAGGGACTATACCGGGGGAGACCCAGTACTTC

d_gene: .
abundance: once
v_gene: TRBV9
j_gene: TRBJ1-1
CDR3aa: CASSATSFTMNTEAFF
CDR3nt: TGTGCCAGCAGCGCGACCTCCTTTACTATGAACACTGAAGCTTTCTTT

d_gene: TRBD2
abundance: .
v_gene: TRBV6-1
j_gene: TRBJ2-3
CDR3aa: CASSEAWGGLAGGRTDTQYF
CDR3nt: TGTGCCAGCAGTGAAGCGTGGGGGGGGCTAGCGGGAGGAAGGACAGATACGCAGTATTTT

d_gene: TRBD2
abundance: .
v_gene: TRBV2
j_gene: TRBJ2-5
CDR3aa: CASTGIAGVETQYF
CDR3nt: TGTGCCAGCACCGGTATAGCGGGAGTCGAGACCCAGTACTTC